This T cell receptor (beta chain) came from a study of memory CD4+ T cells and cytomegalovirus serostatus. Overall study: Healthy Belgian adult donors included about 10 CMV-positive and 24 CMV-negative people.

This table comes from immunoSEQ multiplex PCR, and its TCRdb copy is limited to in-frame clones, with some not included. The data show around 84,000 clones, approximately 80% seen once. The sort gate was single viable CD3+CD4+CD8-CD45RO+ cells for memory CD4+ T cells. The study's findings and limits: CD4+ memory repertoires contained about two fifths of the 164 reported CMV TCRbeta sequences. Repertoires predicted CMV serostatus with median bootstrapped AUC of roughly 0.96.

Note on this clone: Its antigen is currently unknown.

This clonotype originated in an adult in good health and CMV-seronegative. Sequencing was carried out using memory CD4+ T cells from blood.

The CDR3 nucleotides are TGTGCCAGCAGCCCAACAGGGGTGGCTGAAGCTTTCTTT. It yields the protein CASSPTGVAEAFF. This rearrangement joins TRBV7-9 to TRBJ1-1; 7 bases match TRBD1. CDR3 length: 13 amino acids. Germline V gives CDR1 SEHNR, CDR2 FQNEAQ (reference sequence). With 5 bases clipped from V and 6 bases from J, the junction kept 6 bases outside the gene matches.